This T cell receptor beta chain came from a study of blood T cell repertoires in COVID-19. How the authors handled the data: Researchers report that nucleated cell counts were estimated from reference gene primer amplification. Sequencing used immunoSEQ multiplex PCR; TCRdb keeps in-frame clones, though not all of them. For V, J and clone size, that table is used; D and trimming come from the DNA. Seen here are about 380,000 clones, 90% observed once, and the top ten hold around 6.3%. Germline V lookup: CDR1 LNHDA, CDR2 SQIVND (reference sequence). After removal of 5 bases from V and 1 base from J, the junction contained 11 bases not matched to a gene. The CDR3 runs 17 residues.

This receptor was taken from a man between 18 and 35 years old with active or convalescent COVID-19. The sample taken for sequencing was peripheral blood. The chain couples TRBV19 to TRBJ1-3, with 7 bases fitting TRBD1. CDR3 DNA: TGTGCCAGTAGTCTGCGGACAGGAGAACCTTCTGGAAACACCATATATTTT. It yields the protein CASSLRTGEPSGNTIYF. The entire variable domain, with the rest obtained from reference TRBV19 and TRBJ1-3, is as follows: DGGITQSPKYLFRKEGQNVTLSCEQNLNHDAMYWYRQDPGQGLRLIYYSQIVNDFQKGDIAEGYSVSREKKESFPLTVTSAQKNPTAFYLCASSLRTGEPSGNTIYFGEGSWLTVV.